These 12 T cell receptor beta chains were all obtained from the same sample, sequenced in a study of cytomegalovirus exposure and HLA in healthy donors. 13 Jbeta primers and 60 Vbeta primers were used for the PCR. Produced via immunoSEQ multiplex PCR; TCRdb's table is partial and in-frame only. The sample has 120,000 or so clones; about 80% are singletons. What was sequenced was PBMCs. Receptor source: a man younger than 45 in good health and CMV-seropositive.

This chain uses TRBV6-1 with TRBJ2-3; 8 nucleotides line up with TRBD2. After removal of 4 bases from V and 2 bases from J, the junction contained 5 bases not matched to a gene. CDR1 and CDR2 (germline): MNHNS, SASEGT. The CDR3 covers 15 residues. The CDR3 sequence: CASSGQAGDTDTQYF. CDR3 nucleotides: TGTGCCAGCAGTGGACAAGCGGGGGACACAGATACGCAGTATTTT.

CDR3 sequence: CASRLGLQGRGNTIYF. CDR3 DNA sequence: TGTGCAAGTCGCTTAGGCCTACAGGGGAGGGGAAACACCATATATTTT. This chain links TRBV12-2 with TRBJ1-3; the table gives TRBD1 as D, unverified against the DNA. TRBV12-2 is classified as a pseudogene. This CDR3 contains 16 residues.

V usage is TRBV19 and J usage is TRBJ1-6; TRBD1 matches at 10 bases. Losses at the gene ends were 4 bases for V and 9 bases for J; bases not matched to a gene: 6. Looked up from germline, CDR1 is LNHDA and CDR2 is SQIVND (reference sequence). This CDR3 spans 15 amino acids. CDR3 coding DNA: TGTGCCAGTAGTACCGACAGGGGGCTGTTTTCACCCCTCCACTTT. This encodes CASSTDRGLFSPLHF.

The chain carries TRBV11-2 and TRBJ1-6; a weak D match, TRBD1 (5 bases). Germline loops: CDR1 SGHAT, CDR2 FQNNGV. Trimming removed 5 bases from V and 10 bases from J, with 18 bases in between. This CDR3 is built from 15 residues. The CDR3 region is CASSRTWERISPLHF. In DNA, the CDR3 is TGTGCCAGCAGCCGGACATGGGAACGGATCTCACCCCTCCACTTT. The variable domain in full, completed from reference TRBV11-2 and TRBJ1-6, reads EAGVAQSPRYKIIEKRQSVAFWCNPISGHATLYWYQQILGQGPKLLIQFQNNGVVDDSQLPKDRFSAERLKGVDSTLKIQPAKLEDSAVYLCASSRTWERISPLHFGNGTRLTVT.

The chain has TRBV5-1 and TRBJ2-3, with 9 nucleotides matching TRBD2. With 4 bases clipped from V and 3 bases from J, the junction kept 9 bases outside the gene matches. This CDR3 comprises 16 residues. Germline V gives CDR1 SGHRS, CDR2 YFSETQ. The CDR3 DNA sequence: TGCGCCAGCAGCCTGCGAGCGGGGGGCGGAACAGATACGCAGTATTTT. Translated, it gives CASSLRAGGGTDTQYF. Full variable domain (outside the CDR3, taken from reference TRBV5-1 and TRBJ2-3): KAGVTQTPRYLIKTRGQQVTLSCSPISGHRSVSWYQQTPGQGLQFLFEYFSETQRNKGNFPGRFSGRQFSNSRSEMNVSTLELGDSALYLCASSLRAGGGTDTQYFGPGTRLTVL.

The chain joins TRBV6-4 to TRBJ2-1; 11 nucleotides line up with TRBD2. Trimming at V came to 4 bases and at J to 5 bases, leaving 7 bases not matched to a gene. CDR3 length: 16 amino acids. Germline CDR1 MRHNA, CDR2 SNTAGT. The CDR3 region has the DNA TGTGCCAGCAGTGGGTTACTAGCGGGGGACCACAATGAGCAGTTCTTC. Translating gives CASSGLLAGDHNEQFF.

This clone appeared a single time. The J gene is TRBJ2-1, the V gene TRBV9, with TRBD2 matching over 8 bases. V was pared by 0 bases and J by 9 bases, with 5 bases of the junction left unmatched. The CDR3 extends over 14 amino acids. CDR1 SGDLS and CDR2 YYNGEE come from the germline V gene. The CDR3 sequence: CASSVGRGGGEQFF. DNA for the CDR3: TGTGCCAGCAGCGTAGGACGGGGGGGCGGTGAGCAGTTCTTC.

V is TRBV7-2 and J is TRBJ2-3, with 11 bases fitting TRBD2. Germline loops: CDR1 SGHTA, CDR2 FQGNSA. There are 15 residues in the CDR3. V gave up 6 bases and J gave up 2 bases; unmatched junction bases: 4. CDR3 residues: CASRASGRSTDTQYF. CDR3 sequence (DNA): TGTGCCAGCAGGGCTAGCGGGAGGTCCACAGATACGCAGTATTTT.

This chain joins TRBV15 and TRBJ1-1; no definite D call. Trimming took off 3 bases at V and 1 base at J, with 6 bases between the two ends. CDR1 is LNHNV, CDR2 YYDKDF, per germline (reference sequence). The CDR3 is made up of 13 amino acids. The CDR3 nucleotides read TGTGCCACCAGCAGTCGCGAGAACACTGAAGCTTTCTTT. This encodes CATSSRENTEAFF.

V and J are TRBV6-5 and TRBJ1-2; D gene uncertain. Germline V gene data show CDR1 as MNHEY and CDR2 as SVGAGI. Trimming took 4 bases from V and 5 from J, leaving 20 bases between them. The CDR3 has 16 amino acids. CDR3 protein: CASSSIGENDLYGYTF. The DNA of the CDR3 is TGTGCCAGCAGTTCCATAGGAGAAAATGACCTTTATGGCTACACCTTC.

In its sample, this clone was seen a few times. This chain joins TRBV28 and TRBJ1-1, with D tentatively TRBD1 (5 bases). Germline CDR1 is MDHEN and CDR2 is SYDVKM. The V end was cut by 6 bases, the J end by 0 bases, with 17 bases between. The CDR3 covers 16 residues. CDR3 bases: TGTGCCAGCAGCGTTGGGGGGGTACCCCTGAACACTGAAGCTTTCTTT. Protein sequence: CASSVGGVPLNTEAFF.

This clone has just one count. The V gene is TRBV4-1, the J gene TRBJ2-3; 9 bases align to TRBD2. Germline assignment: CDR1 MGHRA and CDR2 YSYEKL. V trimming: 4 bases; J trimming: 6 bases; junction bases outside the gene matches: 11. This CDR3 region has 16 residues. CDR3 DNA: TGCGCCAGCAGCCTACTCTTAGCGGGGGCAGGGGATACGCAGTATTTT. It encodes CASSLLLAGAGDTQYF.